One and the same sample provided the 18 T cell receptor beta chains below, sequenced in a study of OX40 agonist ivuxolimab in advanced cancers. Sequenced by immunoSEQ multiplex PCR; TCRdb stores in-frame clones only, minus some. Of about 78,000 clones listed, roughly 92% are singletons. The starting material was CD4+ or CD8+ T cells sorted from blood, obtained in a trial of the OX40 agonist ivuxolimab. Source of these receptors: an adult with an advanced solid tumor such as melanoma, head and neck, liver or kidney cancer.

This chain uses TRBV5-1 with TRBJ1-6; 9 bases are a match to TRBD1. The V gene's germline CDR1 is SGHRS and CDR2 YFSETQ. Trimming at V came to 3 bases and at J to 6 bases, leaving 4 bases not matched to a gene. This CDR3 is built from 15 residues. The CDR3: CASSSGQGFNSPLHF. CDR3 bases: TGCGCCAGCAGCTCGGGACAGGGATTTAATTCACCCCTCCACTTT.

This sequence joins TRBV7-6 and TRBJ2-2; 10 nucleotides align to TRBD1. Trimming at V came to 6 bases and at J to 7 bases, leaving 11 bases not matched to a gene. The CDR3 is made up of 16 amino acids. Germline V gene sequence: CDR1 SGHVS, CDR2 FNYEAQ. CDR3 coding DNA: TGTGCCAGCAGTTCAAGGGACAGGGGAACGGGCGGGGAGCTGTTTTTT. Amino acid sequence: CASSSRDRGTGGELFF.

The V and J genes are TRBV7-9 and TRBJ2-5; possibly TRBD2 for D (6 bases). CDR1 SEHNR and CDR2 FQNEAQ come from the germline V gene (reference sequence). The CDR3 has 17 residues. V was trimmed by 5 bases and J by 6 bases, leaving 25 bases between them. The CDR3, as DNA: TGTGCCAGCAGCCCACCCAGGTTCGGGGACTTCTCGAAGACCCAGTACTTC. Translation gives CASSPPRFGDFSKTQYF.

In its sample, this clone was seen once. This rearrangement joins TRBV2 to TRBJ1-2; 7 bases are a match to TRBD1. CDR1 is SNHLY and CDR2 is FYNNEI in the germline V gene. V dropped 4 bases and J dropped 3; count of bases not matched to a gene: 5. The CDR3 is 14 amino acids. The CDR3: CASSGRQGYYGYTF. CDR3 DNA sequence: TGTGCCAGCAGTGGAAGACAGGGATACTATGGCTACACCTTC.

The CDR3 DNA sequence: TGCAGCGTTGAAGTCGGACAGGGAGGATACGAGCAGTACTTC. Its protein is CSVEVGQGGYEQYF. The V and J genes are TRBV29-1 and TRBJ2-7; 8 positions match TRBD1. V lost 1 base and J lost 4; bases outside the gene matches: 6. The CDR3 consists of 14 residues. Germline V gene sequence: CDR1 SQVTM, CDR2 ANQGSEA.

In this sample, this clone turned up once. V usage is TRBV11-2 and J usage is TRBJ1-6, with D unresolved. This CDR3 contains 15 residues. V lost 3 bases, J lost 2 bases, and 8 bases lay in between. CDR1 and CDR2 from the germline V gene are SGHAT and FQNNGV. The CDR3 reads CASSLVGAYNSPLHF. DNA of the CDR3: TGTGCCAGCAGCTTGGTCGGGGCCTATAATTCACCCCTCCACTTT. The full variable domain, completed using reference TRBV11-2 and TRBJ1-6, is EAGVAQSPRYKIIEKRQSVAFWCNPISGHATLYWYQQILGQGPKLLIQFQNNGVVDDSQLPKDRFSAERLKGVDSTLKIQPAKLEDSAVYLCASSLVGAYNSPLHFGNGTRLTVT.

This rearrangement joins TRBV7-2 to TRBJ1-5; possibly TRBD1 for D (5 bases). Germline V gene data show CDR1 as SGHTA and CDR2 as FQGNSA. The CDR3 loop spans 16 amino acids. V gave up 3 bases and J gave up 3 bases, with 15 bases separating them. CDR3 sequence (DNA): TGTGCCAGCAGCTTGGGACTCCCCTCCATCAATCAGCCCCAGCATTTT. It specifies CASSLGLPSINQPQHF. Using reference TRBV7-2 and TRBJ1-5 for the parts outside the CDR3, the full variable domain is GAGVSQSPSNKVTEKGKDVELRCDPISGHTALYWYRQSLGQGLEFLIYFQGNSAPDKSGLPSDRFSAERTGGSVSTLTIQRTQQEDSAVYLCASSLGLPSINQPQHFGDGTRLSIL.

With regard to this clone: One junction end disagrees with the germline gene, perhaps due to a read error. The genes are TRBV7-7 and TRBJ2-5, with TRBD2 matching over 12 bases. The CDR3 contains 15 residues. The V gene's germline CDR1 is SSHAT and CDR2 FNYEAQ (reference sequence). The CDR3 here is CASNRLAGDQETQYF. The CDR3 coding sequence is TGTGCTAGCAACCGACTAGCGGGGGACCAAGAGACCCAGTACTTC.

J is TRBJ1-5 and V is TRBV30; D gene uncertain. Per germline, CDR1 GTSNPN and CDR2 SVGIG (reference sequence). The ends were cut back, 5 bases at V and 6 bases at J, with 14 bases in the middle. The CDR3 consists of 13 residues. The DNA for the CDR3 is TGTGCCTGGCAGGAGGACTCCGCTCAGCCCCAGCATTTT. Its protein is CAWQEDSAQPQHF.

The rearrangement joins TRBV7-9 to TRBJ2-2; D not resolved. V was clipped by 5 bases and J by 1 base, with 14 bases between them. The CDR3 consists of 16 residues. CDR1 and CDR2 from the germline V gene are SEHNR and FQNEAQ (reference sequence). The CDR3 DNA sequence: TGTGCCAGCAGCCCCAAATGGGGAATGAACACCGGGGAGCTGTTTTTT. Amino acid sequence: CASSPKWGMNTGELFF.

This chain connects TRBV2 to TRBJ1-2, with 9 bases identical to TRBD1. V dropped 7 bases and J dropped 5; count of bases not matched to a gene: 8. The CDR3 has 14 amino acids. CDR1 is SNHLY, CDR2 FYNNEI, per germline. CDR3 sequence (DNA): TGTGCCAGCAACATACAGGGGGCGCGGTATGGCTACACCTTC. It is translated as CASNIQGARYGYTF.

The table lists this clone with a few counts. V gene TRBV2 combines with J gene TRBJ1-1, with 7 bases aligning to TRBD1. Unmatched junction bases numbered 7, after V lost 7 bases and J lost 2 bases. The CDR3 runs 14 residues. The germline gives CDR1 SNHLY, CDR2 FYNNEI. The CDR3 coding sequence is TGTGCCAGCAAGCAGGACAGGATTAACACTGAAGCTTTCTTT. Encoded protein: CASKQDRINTEAFF. The complete variable domain, with remaining parts taken from reference TRBV2 and TRBJ1-1, reads EPEVTQTPSHQVTQMGQEVILRCVPISNHLYFYWYRQILGQKVEFLVSFYNNEISEKSEIFDDQFSVERPDGSNFTLKIRSTKLEDSAMYFCASKQDRINTEAFFGQGTRLTVV.

This chain uses TRBV28 with TRBJ1-1; 9 bases are a match to TRBD1. With V trimmed by 4 bases and J by 0 bases, 6 bases remained unmatched. The CDR3 length is 16 residues. CDR1 MDHEN and CDR2 SYDVKM come from the germline V gene. In DNA, the CDR3 is TGTGCCAGCAGTTCCTTGGGACAGGGTTTGAACACTGAAGCTTTCTTT. Translated, it gives CASSSLGQGLNTEAFF.

This rearrangement joins TRBV5-1 to TRBJ1-2, with 7 bases fitting TRBD1. CDR1 is SGHRS, CDR2 YFSETQ, per germline. The CDR3 is made up of 16 amino acids. The junction had 13 bases not matched to a gene; V was cut back by 4 bases and J by 4 bases. CDR3 sequence reads: CASSPRTGTATYGYTF. CDR3 nucleotide sequence: TGCGCCAGCAGCCCCCGGACAGGTACAGCCACCTATGGCTACACCTTC.

The gene calls are TRBV4-1 and TRBJ2-2; D is undetermined. The CDR3 runs 14 residues. V dropped 1 base and J dropped 3 bases, with 6 bases sitting between them. Germline loops: CDR1 MGHRA, CDR2 YSYEKL. The CDR3: CASSQGTYTGELFF. In DNA form, the CDR3 reads TGCGCCAGCAGCCAAGGGACCTACACCGGGGAGCTGTTTTTT.

This clone appeared a few times. V gene TRBV4-2 combines with J gene TRBJ1-2; D perhaps matches TRBD1 (5 bases). The CDR3 is 12 amino acids. V dropped 0 bases and J dropped 14 bases, with 13 bases sitting between them. CDR1 and CDR2 (germline): LGHNA, YNFKEQ. The DNA for the CDR3 is TGTGCCAGCAGCCAAGATGGTGCAGGGAGGACCTTC. It translates to CASSQDGAGRTF.

The genes are TRBV6-1 and TRBJ1-5; D call uncertain. V was trimmed by 6 bases and J by 6 bases, leaving 18 bases between them. Germline assignment: CDR1 MNHNS and CDR2 SASEGT. The CDR3 runs 15 residues. CDR3: CASSRMGQPSQPQHF. CDR3 coding DNA: TGTGCCAGCAGCCGAATGGGCCAGCCCAGTCAGCCCCAGCATTTT.

The chain couples TRBV2 to TRBJ1-2; D is perhaps TRBD1 (5 bases). This CDR3 has 14 residues. Germline V gives CDR1 SNHLY, CDR2 FYNNEI. The V end was cut by 7 bases, the J end by 4 bases, with 16 bases between. The CDR3, as DNA: TGTGCCAGCAAGCGGGACTCCACGGGCTATGGCTACACCTTC. Translated, it gives CASKRDSTGYGYTF.